Shown below are 31 T cell receptor beta chains from a single sample sequenced in a study of blood T cells in healthy people across ages. A second 7 to 11 cycle PCR used barcoded and J-beta primers. TCRdb used MiXCR to reprocess the 5' RACE reads, holding one entry per CDR3 protein. Counted here are 780,000 or so distinct CDR3 sequences, around a quarter occurring once; the ten biggest clones make up 3% to 4%. This same sample was also taken into another study, of T cells of mothers and their children.

Specimen: blood. These receptors all stem from a boy between 10 and 17 years old in good health.

The chain carries TRBV5-1 and TRBJ2-2, with D possibly matching TRBD1 (6 bases). V was pared by 4 bases and J by 4 bases, with 17 bases between. Germline CDR1 and CDR2: SGHRS and YFSETQ. The CDR3 has 16 residues. CDR3 DNA sequence: TGCGCCAGCAGCGAGTCGCCGGGACACCCCACCGGGGAGCTGTTTTTT. Its protein is CASSESPGHPTGELFF.

The chain employs TRBV29-1 and TRBJ2-1; TRBD2 agrees at 13 bases. With V trimmed by 7 bases and J by 3 bases, 12 bases remained unmatched. Germline V gene data show CDR1 as SQVTM and CDR2 as ANQGSEA. The CDR3 has 17 amino acids. CDR3 region: CSETTRTSGGLYNEQFF. In nucleotides, the CDR3 is TGCAGCGAAACCACGAGGACTAGCGGGGGCCTCTACAATGAGCAGTTCTTC.

This clonotype appeared a few times. The genes are TRBV11-2 and TRBJ2-5, with D tentatively TRBD2 (5 bases). In germline, CDR1 is SGHAT, CDR2 FQNNGV. The ends were cut back, 3 bases at V and 2 bases at J, with 13 bases in the middle. This CDR3 region has 15 residues. CDR3 sequence (DNA): TGTGCCAGCAGCTTGAAGGACTTAGATCAAGAGACCCAGTACTTC. Amino acids: CASSLKDLDQETQYF.

This clonotype was seen only a few times. This chain links TRBV29-1 with TRBJ1-2; D is unresolved. From germline, CDR1 is SQVTM and CDR2 ANQGSEA. Trimming took 3 bases from V and 4 from J, leaving 6 bases between them. This CDR3 comprises 11 residues. CDR3 nucleotides: TGCAGCGTTGATGAGGTCTATGGCTACACCTTC. Encoded protein: CSVDEVYGYTF.

This clonotype was found a few times. This rearrangement joins TRBV7-8 to TRBJ2-7; 7 bases are shared with TRBD1. The CDR3 is made up of 14 amino acids. V lost 7 bases, J lost 4 bases, and 10 bases stayed unmatched. Germline CDR1 reads SGHVS; CDR2 reads FQNEAQ. In DNA, the CDR3 is TGTGCCAGCACCCTCGACAGGGAGTATTACGAGCAGTACTTC. Translated, it gives CASTLDREYYEQYF.

This chain connects TRBV7-2 to TRBJ2-4, with TRBD1 matching over 7 bases. Germline CDR1 and CDR2: SGHTA and FQGNSA. V trimming: 6 bases; J trimming: 0 bases; junction bases outside the gene matches: 14. CDR3 length: 18 amino acids. CDR3: CASSYLADRALAKNIQYF. CDR3 DNA sequence: TGTGCCAGCAGTTATTTGGCCGACAGGGCCCTAGCCAAAAACATTCAGTACTTC. Based on the CDR3 plus reference TRBV7-2 and TRBJ2-4, the full variable domain is GAGVSQSPSNKVTEKGKDVELRCDPISGHTALYWYRQSLGQGLEFLIYFQGNSAPDKSGLPSDRFSAERTGGSVSTLTIQRTQQEDSAVYLCASSYLADRALAKNIQYFGAGTRLSVL.

This clonotype has a handful of counts. The V gene is TRBV9, the J gene TRBJ1-2; D perhaps matches TRBD1 (6 bases). The ends were cut back, 2 bases at V and 5 bases at J, with 22 bases in the middle. In germline, CDR1 is SGDLS, CDR2 YYNGEE. This CDR3 has 17 amino acids. The CDR3 nucleotides are TGTGCCAGCAGCGTCGGGTCCGGGGGGCAGCTCGATTATGGCTACACCTTC. Protein: CASSVGSGGQLDYGYTF.

This chain connects TRBV4-1 to TRBJ2-1; a possible D gene is TRBD2 (5 bases). The CDR3 totals 17 residues. V was trimmed by 0 bases and J by 9 bases, leaving 21 bases between them. CDR1 and CDR2 (germline): MGHRA, YSYEKL. This CDR3 is CASSQDLGSLARSEQFF. CDR3 bases: TGCGCCAGCAGCCAAGATTTGGGCAGCCTAGCTCGGAGTGAGCAGTTCTTC.

V and J are TRBV1 and TRBJ2-1. TRBV1 is labeled a pseudogene. The CDR3 totals 16 residues. The CDR3 loop is CTSSQDHQPGYNEQFF. The CDR3 DNA follows: TGCACCAGCAGCCAAGATCATCAGCCTGGGTACAATGAGCAGTTCTTC.

V is TRBV12-3 or TRBV12-4 and J is TRBJ1-2; 10 bases match TRBD1. The CDR3 covers 17 residues. Trimming at V came to 5 bases and at J to 4 bases, leaving 13 bases not matched to a gene. CDR3 DNA: TGTGCCAGCAGTACTACCGGGACAGGGGACCTCCTCTATGGCTACACCTTC. It specifies CASSTTGTGDLLYGYTF.

This clonotype showed up just a few times. The chain joins TRBV20-1 to TRBJ2-5; D gene unclear. The CDR3 consists of 15 residues. The V gene's germline CDR1 is DFQATT and CDR2 SNEGSKA (reference sequence). Trimming removed 1 base at V and 7 bases at J, with 19 bases between. The CDR3 region has the DNA TGCAGTGCTAGAGCGTTCGGTGGGTCAGCAGGGACCCAGTACTTC. Its protein product is CSARAFGGSAGTQYF.

Only a few counts were recorded for this clonotype. The V and J genes are TRBV27 and TRBJ1-6, with D unclear. Germline CDR1 reads MNHEY; CDR2 reads SMNVEV (reference sequence). The CDR3 extends over 15 amino acids. Trimming left V 4 bases short and J 4 bases short, with 11 bases between. The CDR3 here is CASSSRPAYNSPLHF. CDR3 coding DNA: TGTGCCAGCAGTTCGCGGCCTGCTTATAATTCACCCCTCCACTTT.

This clonotype was counted only a few times. The rearrangement links TRBV3-1 to TRBJ2-2; tentative D call: TRBD2 (6 bases). Germline V gene data show CDR1 as LGHDT and CDR2 as YNNKEL (reference sequence). The CDR3 length is 18 residues. V dropped 1 base and J dropped 3 bases, with 18 bases sitting between them. CDR3 protein: CASSQAGVRYGDTGELFF. The CDR3 DNA sequence: TGTGCCAGCAGCCAAGCGGGAGTGAGATATGGGGACACCGGGGAGCTGTTTTTT.

The table lists this clonotype with a few counts. The rearrangement links TRBV15 to TRBJ2-7, with a tentative D call TRBD1 (6 bases). Germline values: CDR1 LNHNV, CDR2 YYDKDF (reference sequence). The CDR3 has 12 residues. V was trimmed by 4 bases and J by 5 bases, leaving 9 bases between them. The CDR3 spells CATSKTGNEQYF. The CDR3, as DNA: TGTGCCACCAGCAAAACAGGGAACGAGCAGTACTTC.

The chain combines TRBV6-1 with TRBJ2-5, with 7 bases matching TRBD1. The DNA matches TRBJ2-7 better at its end, which makes the J call doubtful. The CDR3 is 15 residues long. CDR1 and CDR2 (germline): MNHNS, SASEGT. CDR3 coding DNA: TGTGCCAGCAAATGGGGGACAGCCGAAACCTACGAGCAGTACTTC. Its translation: CASKWGTAETYEQYF.

The rearrangement joins TRBV2 to TRBJ2-3; possibly TRBD2 for D (6 bases). The length of the CDR3 is 16 residues. V lost 8 bases and J lost 4, with 22 bases in between. Germline loops: CDR1 SNHLY, CDR2 FYNNEI. CDR3 DNA sequence: TGTGCCAGCTTCCGAGTACCGGGGGTCGTCGCAGATACGCAGTATTTT. The encoded protein is CASFRVPGVVADTQYF.

The J gene is TRBJ2-6, the V gene TRBV28, with no clear D. The CDR3 is 14 residues long. V was trimmed by 5 bases and J by 4 bases, leaving 9 bases between them. Germline assignment: CDR1 MDHEN and CDR2 SYDVKM. CDR3 DNA sequence: TGTGCCAGCAGTCACCATGGAGGGGCCAACGTCCTGACTTTC. The encoded protein is CASSHHGGANVLTF.

In its sample, this clonotype was seen a few times. V and J are TRBV29-1 and TRBJ1-3; TRBD1 is a possible D gene (6 bases). Trimming removed 4 bases from V and 0 bases from J, with 10 bases in between. Germline assignment: CDR1 SQVTM and CDR2 ANQGSEA. The CDR3 covers 14 residues. Written as DNA, the CDR3 is TGCAGCGTTGGGCAGGGGAACTCTGGAAACACCATATATTTT. Protein product: CSVGQGNSGNTIYF.

This clonotype has at least ten counts. V usage is TRBV18 and J usage is TRBJ2-5, with D maybe TRBD2 (6 bases). This CDR3 region has 13 residues. Trimming cost V 8 bases and J 5 bases, with 15 bases left between them. CDR1 and CDR2 (germline): KGHSH, LQKENI. This CDR3 reads CASSPAGLETQYF. In DNA, the CDR3 is TGTGCCAGCAGCCCAGCGGGTCTGGAGACCCAGTACTTC.

This clonotype occurred a few times. The chain couples TRBV6-6 to TRBJ1-1, with 8 bases identical to TRBD1. Unmatched junction bases numbered 8, after V lost 6 bases and J lost 5 bases. The V gene's germline CDR1 is MNHNY and CDR2 SVGAGI (reference sequence). The CDR3 runs to 14 residues. CDR3 loop: CASSPDRGETEAFF. The CDR3 nucleotides read TGTGCCAGCAGCCCAGACAGGGGAGAGACTGAAGCTTTCTTT.

The genes are TRBV3-1 and TRBJ2-1; D remains ambiguous. The better agreement between TRBJ2-7 and the DNA end casts doubt on the J call. Germline V lookup: CDR1 LGHDT, CDR2 YNNKEL (reference sequence). CDR3 size: 13 residues. The CDR3 coding sequence is TGTGCCAGCAGCCAAGCGTTAACCTACGAGCAGTACTTC. Amino acid sequence: CASSQALTYEQYF.

This clonotype was recorded a few times. The chain links TRBV20-1 to TRBJ2-1; TRBD2 aligns across 7 bases. The CDR3 totals 13 residues. From germline, CDR1 is DFQATT and CDR2 SNEGSKA (reference sequence). V lost 6 bases to trimming and J lost 3 bases; unmatched junction nucleotides: 5. CDR3: CSAASGGYNEQFF. In DNA form, the CDR3 reads TGCAGTGCCGCTAGCGGAGGCTACAATGAGCAGTTCTTC.

This clonotype has only a few counts. The rearrangement uses TRBV20-1 and TRBJ2-1, with D maybe TRBD2 (6 bases). The end of the DNA aligns better with TRBJ2-5, so the J call may be wrong. This CDR3 comprises 14 residues. CDR1 DFQATT and CDR2 SNEGSKA come from the germline V gene (reference sequence). CDR3 sequence (DNA): TGCAGTGCGCCGAGGAGGGGCCTCCAAGAGACCCAGTACTTC. As protein: CSAPRRGLQETQYF.

In nucleotides, the CDR3 is TGCAGTGCTAGAGATTCAGGGGGGGGTGAAAAACTGTTTTTT. As protein: CSARDSGGGEKLFF. This chain connects TRBV20-1 to TRBJ1-4; 7 bases match TRBD1. Germline lookup yields CDR1 DFQATT and CDR2 SNEGSKA (reference sequence). CDR3 length: 14 amino acids. Trimming cost V 0 bases and J 7 bases; bases outside gene matches: 5.

This clonotype was seen only once. This rearrangement joins TRBV5-1 to TRBJ2-1, with 9 bases matching TRBD1. CDR1 and CDR2 from the germline V gene are SGHRS and YFSETQ. The CDR3 is 17 residues long. Unmatched junction bases numbered 10, after V lost 4 bases and J lost 2 bases. CDR3 sequence reads: CASSPRLGQGPYNEQFF. CDR3 nucleotides: TGCGCCAGCAGCCCCAGACTAGGACAGGGGCCCTACAATGAGCAGTTCTTC. Full variable domain (rest looked up from reference TRBV5-1 and TRBJ2-1): KAGVTQTPRYLIKTRGQQVTLSCSPISGHRSVSWYQQTPGQGLQFLFEYFSETQRNKGNFPGRFSGRQFSNSRSEMNVSTLELGDSALYLCASSPRLGQGPYNEQFFGPGTRLTVL.

This clonotype was detected only a few times. The rearrangement joins TRBV11-2 to TRBJ2-3; 7 bases agree with TRBD2. Trimming at V came to 3 bases and at J to 1 base, leaving 7 bases not matched to a gene. Germline CDR1 reads SGHAT; CDR2 reads FQNNGV. The CDR3 has 16 residues. The CDR3, as DNA: TGTGCCAGCAGCTTTTTAGCGGGTTATCGCACAGATACGCAGTATTTT. This gives the protein CASSFLAGYRTDTQYF.

This chain uses TRBV20-1 with TRBJ2-1, with D perhaps TRBD2 (5 bases). The CDR3 sequence is 14 residues long. In germline, CDR1 is DFQATT, CDR2 SNEGSKA (reference sequence). V lost 0 bases, J lost 2 bases, and 8 bases lay in between. CDR3 in DNA: TGCAGTGCTAGAGACAGCGGAACCTACAATGAGCAGTTCTTC. Amino acids: CSARDSGTYNEQFF.

The genes are TRBV6-5 and TRBJ2-7; 7 positions agree with TRBD1. V dropped 4 bases and J dropped 9; count of bases not matched to a gene: 12. The CDR3 covers 14 residues. Germline V CDR1 and CDR2: MNHEY, SVGAGI. This CDR3 reads CASSFTTTGMPQYF. CDR3 DNA: TGTGCCAGCAGTTTTACCACGACAGGGATGCCGCAGTACTTC.

The J gene is TRBJ1-2, the V gene TRBV4-3; 8 bases map to TRBD1. V gave up 0 bases and J gave up 5 bases; unmatched junction bases: 8. This CDR3 region has 16 residues. Germline CDR1 and CDR2: LGHNA and YSLEER. CDR3 region: CASSQDMRTGPYGYTF. CDR3 bases: TGCGCCAGCAGCCAAGATATGAGGACAGGGCCTTATGGCTACACCTTC.

The chain recombines TRBV29-1 with TRBJ2-1; 8 bases align to TRBD2. The V gene's germline CDR1 is SQVTM and CDR2 ANQGSEA. With 0 bases clipped from V and 6 bases from J, the junction kept 7 bases outside the gene matches. This CDR3 has 15 residues. This CDR3 reads CSVEEFERESNEQFF. CDR3 coding DNA: TGCAGCGTTGAAGAGTTCGAGCGGGAGTCCAATGAGCAGTTCTTC.

This sequence joins TRBV27 and TRBJ2-7, with TRBD2 matching over 9 bases. The ends lost 0 bases at V and 3 bases at J; junction bases unmatched: 3. Germline-derived CDR1 and CDR2 are MNHEY and SMNVEV (reference sequence). The CDR3 is 15 residues long. Here the CDR3 reads CASSLSSGGRYEQYF. CDR3 in DNA: TGTGCCAGCAGTTTATCTAGCGGGGGCCGCTACGAGCAGTACTTC.